This T cell receptor (beta chain) stems from a study of T cell repertoires in cytomegalovirus infection. Looking at the study overall: Public TCR beta signatures marked donors with CMV infection and the matching HLA.

Trimming shortened V by 5 bases and J by 5 bases, and 24 bases separated the two germline ends. Germline CDR1 is MDHEN and CDR2 is SYDVKM. This CDR3 spans 17 amino acids. With regard to this clonotype: Antigen unknown.

Via MiXCR, TCRdb re-called the reads, giving one row per CDR3 protein. The sample includes about 920,000 distinct CDR3 sequences, approximately 30% of them seen just once. Notes on the study in general: HLA-C-restricted CMV-specific TCR beta clonotypes were dominant in the ex vivo response.

The chain is built from TRBV28 and TRBJ1-1, with no clear D. Sequenced here: cultured CD8+ T cells from PBMCs, sampled from culture after CMV antigen stimulation. The TCR comes from a human donor in good health (CMV status not recorded). Some clones in this sample may be carry-over from other donors' samples. CDR3: CASSIAGPLHLGTEAFF. DNA for the CDR3: TGTGCCAGCAGTATTGCTGGGCCACTCCACCTTGGGACTGAAGCTTTCTTT.